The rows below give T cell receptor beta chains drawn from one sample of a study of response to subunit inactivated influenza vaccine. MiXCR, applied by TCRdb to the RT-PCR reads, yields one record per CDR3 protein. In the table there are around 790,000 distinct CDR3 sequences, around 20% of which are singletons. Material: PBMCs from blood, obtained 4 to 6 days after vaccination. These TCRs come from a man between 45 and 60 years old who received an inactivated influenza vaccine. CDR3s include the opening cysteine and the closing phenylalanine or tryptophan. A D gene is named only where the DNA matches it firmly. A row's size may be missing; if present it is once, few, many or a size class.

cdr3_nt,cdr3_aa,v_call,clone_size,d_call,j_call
TGCAGTGCTAGAGATGGGGGAGGGCCTAAGACCCAGTACTTC,CSARDGGGPKTQYF,TRBV20-1,few,TRBD2,TRBJ2-5
TGTGCCAGCAGTATTTGGGGGGCTGAAGCTTTCTTT,CASSIWGAEAFF,TRBV28,few,-,TRBJ1-1
TGTGCCAGCAGTAATAGACTGCTCTACGAGCAGTACTTC,CASSNRLLYEQYF,TRBV2,-,-,TRBJ2-7
TGTGCCAGCAGCTTAAGGCGTGCCCTAGCCAAAAACATTCAGTACTTC,CASSLRRALAKNIQYF,TRBV7-2,few,-,TRBJ2-4
TGCAGTGCTAGTTTAAGTCGGACGGTTGTCGGGGAGCTGTTTTTT,CSASLSRTVVGELFF,TRBV20-1,-,-,TRBJ2-2
TGTGCCAGCAGTTTCTCTCGCCGGAAAATGATGGGACAGCCCCAAGAGACCCAGTACTTC,CASSFSRRKMMGQPQETQYF,TRBV28,few,TRBD1,TRBJ2-5
TGTGCCAGCAGCCAAGATCCGTTTACTTTAGCTAACTATGGCTACACCTTC,CASSQDPFTLANYGYTF,TRBV14,once,-,TRBJ1-2
TGTGCCAGCAGCAGAAGAACTCCGGGACAGCAAGAGACCCAGTACTTC,CASSRRTPGQQETQYF,TRBV6-2/TRBV6-3,-,TRBD1,TRBJ2-5
TGTGCCAGCAGCTTGGTATTGGACAACTATGGCTACACCTTC,CASSLVLDNYGYTF,TRBV5-6,many,-,TRBJ1-2
TGTGCCAGCAGTGTTCAGGTTCGCGTATTGTCCGGGGAGCTGTTTTTT,CASSVQVRVLSGELFF,TRBV2,-,-,TRBJ2-2
TGCAGTGCGGGTGGGGGTTCGAACAATGAGCAGTTCTTC,CSAGGGSNNEQFF,TRBV20-1,once,-,TRBJ2-1
TGTGCCAGCTTCGGTGGCAGGGGGCTTAGTGAGCAGTTCTTC,CASFGGRGLSEQFF,TRBV2,-,TRBD1,TRBJ2-1
TGCAGTGCTAGAGATCCGACCAGGAGCATCACAGATACGCAGTATTTT,CSARDPTRSITDTQYF,TRBV20-1,few,-,TRBJ2-3
TGCAGTGCTAGAGATGTGGGCGGACACCAGCCCCAGCATTTT,CSARDVGGHQPQHF,TRBV20-1,-,-,TRBJ1-5
TGTGCCAGCAGCGACCGGACTCGCAATGAGCAGTTCTTC,CASSDRTRNEQFF,TRBV9,-,-,TRBJ2-1
TGTGCCAGCAGCCAGGGACACCTCCAAGGCGAGCAGTACTTC,CASSQGHLQGEQYF,TRBV6-2/TRBV6-3,-,-,TRBJ2-7
TGTGCCAGCAGCGTGGTGGGGAGTGGGAACATTCAGTACTTC,CASSVVGSGNIQYF,TRBV7-9,-,-,TRBJ2-4
TGTGCCAGCAGCAACCTTACAGGGAATGAGCAGTTCTTC,CASSNLTGNEQFF,TRBV11-2,-,-,TRBJ2-1
TGCAGCGTTGTAGGCCTTCTGTCCTACGAGCAGTACTTC,CSVVGLLSYEQYF,TRBV29-1,-,-,TRBJ2-7
TGTGCCAGCAGGCTAGGGTTGAACACTGAAGCTTTCTTT,CASRLGLNTEAFF,TRBV27,many,-,TRBJ1-1
TGTGCCAGCAGCCCCCTCCTGAGCGTTTCCTACAATGAGCAGTTCTTC,CASSPLLSVSYNEQFF,TRBV3-1,-,-,TRBJ2-1
TGCAGTGCCGGGGGCAGCCTGTTCTATTTC,CSAGGSLFYF,TRBV20-1,-,-,TRBJ2-7
TGTGCCAGCGCAGGACAGGCATCGTACACTGAAGCTTTCTTT,CASAGQASYTEAFF,TRBV2,few,TRBD1,TRBJ1-1
TGTGCCAGCCAACGGATCGGGGGGAGGGAGCAGTACTTC,CASQRIGGREQYF,TRBV28,-,TRBD2,TRBJ2-7
TGTGCCATCAGTCCTATGACAGGGCGTAGCTCTGGGGCCAACGTCCTGACTTTC,CAISPMTGRSSGANVLTF,TRBV10-3,-,TRBD1,TRBJ2-6
TGCGCCAGCAGCTTACGACAGGGGGCGAACGAGCATTACTTC,CASSLRQGANEHYF,TRBV5-1,once,TRBD1,TRBJ2-7
TGTGCCAGCAGCCAGGGAAGCGGGAGTCGGAACGAGCAGTACTTC,CASSQGSGSRNEQYF,TRBV3-1,-,TRBD2,TRBJ2-7
TGTGCCATCAGTGAGTCGCGGCAGGATCGAGACAATGAGCAGTTCTTC,CAISESRQDRDNEQFF,TRBV10-3,few,-,TRBJ2-1
TGCGCCAGCAGCTTGCTGGCGACGGCAGGGGAGCTGTTTTTT,CASSLLATAGELFF,TRBV5-1,few,-,TRBJ2-2
TGCAGTGCTAGCCTACTAGTCTACGAGCAGTACTTC,CSASLLVYEQYF,TRBV20-1,-,-,TRBJ2-7
TGTGCCAGCTCCCCTCTGGGCAGCCTTGACACCATATATTTT,CASSPLGSLDTIYF,TRBV27,-,-,TRBJ1-3
TGCGCCAGCAGCCTCGGACTAGCGGGGGTAGAGGAGCAGTTCTTC,CASSLGLAGVEEQFF,TRBV4-3,few,TRBD2,TRBJ2-1